This T cell receptor (beta chain) was identified during a study of control samples from healthy donors and cancer patients (TCRdb year 2020). Spanning cysteine to phenylalanine, the CDR3 consists of 14 amino acids. Only the CDR3 DNA stays, 42 bases, in frame from base 1. Trimmed from V: 5 bases; trimmed from J: 4 bases; junction bases lacking a gene match: 6. The germline V gene (reference sequence) sets CDR1 to SSHAT and CDR2 to FNYEAQ. This clone has just one count. No antigen is known for it. No base qualities exist here, and no much larger clone lies one base off it. Libraries came from the immunoSEQ multiplex PCR assay. TCRdb limited this immuneACCESS table to in-frame rearrangements with V and J called. A share of clones is missing; checked studies link under half to unresolved V genes, and the rest is unexplained. The sample data list about 170,000 clones, and more than 85% of these were observed just once. Around 2% of the sample comes from the top ten.

In this chain, TRBV7-7 is recombined with TRBJ2-5, and 8 bases in between align with TRBD2. This clonotype was obtained from a woman between 40 and 55 years old in good health. Material for sequencing was blood. Here is the DNA: TGTGCCAGCAGCCTAGGGACTAGTTCAGAGACCCAGTACTTC. It encodes CASSLGTSSETQYF.